This is a list of T cell receptor beta chains from one sample in a study of blood T cell repertoires in COVID-19. The data were produced by immunoSEQ multiplex PCR, yet TCRdb's version contains in-frame clones alone and is incomplete. Among tens of thousands of clones listed, 75% to 90% were seen once. The source material was peripheral blood. These receptor sequences come from a woman between 65 and 79 years old with acute or convalescent COVID-19. The CDR3 runs from the conserved cysteine through the conserved F or W. A D gene is named only where the DNA matches it firmly. Size is omitted from some rows. Given values are once, few, many or a class for expanded clones.

TRBD1,-,TRBV19,TRBJ1-2,CASRDRGIQGGYTF,TGTGCCAGCAGAGACAGGGGAATACAGGGTGGCTACACCTTC
-,-,TRBV6-5,TRBJ1-6,CASSYGGTAGVSPLHF,TGTGCCAGCAGTTACGGCGGGACCGCTGGTGTTTCACCCCTCCACTTT
TRBD1,-,TRBV28,TRBJ2-7,CASSFDRTGAHEQYF,TGTGCCAGCAGTTTTGATCGGACAGGGGCCCACGAGCAGTACTTC
TRBD1,-,TRBV7-9,TRBJ1-3,CASNRQGSSGNTIYF,TGTGCCAGCAACCGACAGGGGAGCTCTGGAAACACCATATATTTT
-,-,TRBV5-1,TRBJ2-3,CASRSSGTDTQYF,TGCGCCAGCAGATCGAGCGGCACAGATACGCAGTATTTT
-,-,TRBV20-1,TRBJ2-1,CSATTYNEQFF,TGCAGTGCTACGACTTACAATGAGCAGTTCTTC
TRBD2,-,TRBV28,TRBJ2-5,CASSLAGGPYETQYF,TGTGCCAGCAGTCTAGCGGGGGGGCCGTATGAGACCCAGTACTTC
TRBD2,-,TRBV3-1/TRBV3-2,TRBJ2-2,CASRSGGWYTGELFF,TGTGCCAGCAGGTCGGGAGGGTGGTACACCGGGGAGCTGTTTTTT
-,-,TRBV19,TRBJ1-6,CASSVQGPGNSPLHF,TGTGCCAGTAGTGTACAGGGTCCCGGGAATTCACCCCTCCACTTT
-,once,TRBV28,TRBJ1-4,CASSLPVTNEKLFF,TGTGCCAGCAGTTTGCCAGTAACTAATGAAAAACTGTTTTTT
-,-,TRBV5-5,TRBJ2-1,CASSLGYLASYNEQFF,TGTGCCAGCAGCTTGGGGTACCTAGCATCCTACAATGAGCAGTTCTTC
-,-,TRBV3-1/TRBV3-2,TRBJ2-7,CASSQDKAARRSYEQYF,TGTGCCAGCAGCCAAGATAAAGCGGCGCGGCGGTCCTACGAGCAGTACTTC
TRBD2,-,TRBV3-1/TRBV3-2,TRBJ2-5,CASSQDQAGGQGTQYF,TGTGCCAGCAGCCAAGATCAAGCGGGGGGACAAGGGACCCAGTACTTC
-,-,TRBV5-1,TRBJ1-2,CASSPLSSYGYTF,TGCGCCAGCAGCCCACTCTCGAGCTATGGCTACACCTTC
-,few,TRBV5-6,TRBJ1-1,CASSLRGVGTEAFF,TGTGCCAGCAGCTTGCGGGGGGTGGGAACTGAAGCTTTCTTT
-,-,TRBV4-1,TRBJ1-1,CASSLEPGQIRAFF,TGCGCCAGCAGCCTAGAACCAGGTCAGATAAGAGCTTTCTTT
TRBD1,-,TRBV6-5,TRBJ1-1,CASSYARQGATEAFF,TGTGCCAGCAGTTACGCTAGACAGGGGGCCACTGAAGCTTTCTTT
-,few,TRBV27,TRBJ1-1,CASSFALTGVEAFF,TGTGCCAGCAGTTTCGCCCTGACAGGAGTTGAAGCTTTCTTT
-,-,TRBV28,TRBJ1-2,CASSAAGIANYGYTF,TGTGCCAGCAGTGCTGCAGGGATAGCTAACTATGGCTACACCTTC
-,-,TRBV5-5,TRBJ2-5,CASSFSGGETQYF,TGTGCCAGCAGCTTTTCTGGAGGGGAGACCCAGTACTTC
TRBD1,-,TRBV28,TRBJ1-5,CASRTGGNQPQHF,TGTGCCAGCAGAACAGGGGGCAATCAGCCCCAGCATTTT
-,once,TRBV7-9,TRBJ1-3,CASSLPGARSTIYF,TGTGCCAGCAGCTTACCCGGCGCCCGGAGCACCATATATTTT
TRBD1,-,TRBV7-8,TRBJ1-1,CASSSVQGGVNTEAFF,TGTGCCAGCAGCTCCGTACAGGGGGGAGTGAACACTGAAGCTTTCTTT
-,-,TRBV2,TRBJ1-2,CASSERPGVGYTF,TGTGCCAGCAGTGAACGGCCAGGGGTCGGCTACACCTTC
TRBD1,-,TRBV5-4,TRBJ1-2,CASSFQTTSQGALHYGYTF,TGTGCCAGCAGCTTCCAGACAACCTCGCAGGGGGCTCTCCACTATGGCTACACCTTC
TRBD1,-,TRBV6-5,TRBJ2-6,CASRKGGFGANVLTF,TGTGCCAGCAGAAAAGGGGGCTTTGGGGCCAACGTCCTGACTTTC
TRBD1,-,TRBV6-5,TRBJ1-2,CASRRTGSYGYTF,TGTGCCAGCAGGAGGACAGGTAGCTATGGCTACACCTTC
-,-,TRBV15,TRBJ1-1,CATSSLGAAPLNTEAFF,TGTGCCACCAGCAGTCTGGGGGCGGCCCCCCTGAACACTGAAGCTTTCTTT
-,-,TRBV6-4,TRBJ2-3,CASRRDGVSPTDTQYF,TGTGCCAGCAGGCGTGACGGAGTGTCGCCCACAGATACGCAGTATTTT
TRBD1,-,TRBV11-2,TRBJ1-3,CASSLGGQGGIGNTIYF,TGTGCCAGCAGCTTAGGGGGACAGGGCGGAATTGGAAACACCATATATTTT
TRBD2,-,TRBV4-2,TRBJ2-1,CASSQDERDYLYNEQFF,TGTGCCAGCAGCCAAGATGAACGGGACTACCTGTACAATGAGCAGTTCTTC
TRBD2,once,TRBV3-1/TRBV3-2,TRBJ2-5,CASSRLAGKETQYF,TGTGCCAGCAGCAGACTAGCGGGTAAAGAGACCCAGTACTTC
TRBD1,-,TRBV28,TRBJ1-6,CASSVWQGATPLHF,TGTGCCAGCAGTGTCTGGCAGGGGGCCACCCCCCTCCACTTT
-,-,TRBV29-1,TRBJ2-4,CSVEDEYAFVNIQYF,TGCAGCGTTGAAGATGAATATGCGTTCGTAAACATTCAGTACTTC
TRBD1,once,TRBV5-3,TRBJ1-1,CARSVGTGPRGTEAFF,TGTGCCAGAAGCGTCGGGACAGGTCCCCGTGGCACTGAAGCTTTCTTT
TRBD1,-,TRBV28,TRBJ1-1,CASSRTGTGNTEAFF,TGTGCCAGCTCTCGGACAGGGACAGGAAACACTGAAGCTTTCTTT
TRBD1,-,TRBV30,TRBJ2-7,CAGTTGSGTGKSYEQYF,TGTGCCGGGACGACTGGATCCGGGACAGGGAAATCCTACGAGCAGTACTTC
TRBD1,-,TRBV28,TRBJ1-6,CASSPTRQGALNSPLHF,TGTGCCAGCAGTCCAACAAGACAGGGGGCGCTGAATTCACCCCTCCACTTT
-,-,TRBV5-5,TRBJ2-1,CASRAAGTPFANEQFF,TGTGCCAGCAGGGCTGCCGGGACTCCGTTTGCCAATGAGCAGTTCTTC
-,-,TRBV20-1,TRBJ1-2,CSGHAYYGYTF,TGCAGTGGTCACGCGTACTATGGCTACACCTTC
-,-,TRBV12-2,TRBJ2-1,CASRPEMTLADLYYNEQFF,TGTGCAAGTCGTCCCGAAATGACACTAGCGGACCTCTACTACAATGAGCAGTTCTTC
-,-,TRBV7-9,TRBJ1-3,CASSGGSGTLGLNTIYF,TGTGCCAGCAGCGGGGGATCAGGGACTTTGGGACTAAACACCATATATTTT
TRBD1,-,TRBV6-4,TRBJ2-1,CASSPGTGVTNEQFF,TGTGCCAGCAGTCCCGGGACAGGGGTCACAAATGAGCAGTTCTTC
-,-,TRBV5-1,TRBJ2-5,CASRQETQYF,TGCGCCAGCCGCCAAGAGACCCAGTACTTC
TRBD1,-,TRBV28,TRBJ2-5,CASSLRMGQLYQETQYF,TGTGCCAGCAGCCTCAGGATGGGACAGTTGTACCAAGAGACCCAGTACTTC
TRBD1,-,TRBV29-1,TRBJ1-2,CSVGRDRGFYGYTF,TGCAGCGTTGGCCGGGACAGGGGGTTCTATGGCTACACCTTC
-,few,TRBV19,TRBJ1-4,CASTPDRGGEKLFF,TGTGCCAGTACCCCGGACCGGGGGGGTGAAAAACTGTTTTTT
TRBD1,-,TRBV7-7,TRBJ2-5,CASSLLGTAQETQYF,TGTGCTAGCAGCTTACTTGGGACAGCTCAAGAGACCCAGTACTTC
-,-,TRBV7-9,TRBJ1-6,CASSTRTGSSYNSPLHF,TGTGCCAGCAGTACTCGAACAGGGAGCTCCTATAATTCACCCCTCCACTTT
TRBD1,-,TRBV5-1,TRBJ1-2,CASSPKPGQGLNYGYTF,TGCGCCAGCAGCCCAAAACCAGGACAGGGCCTTAACTATGGCTACACCTTC